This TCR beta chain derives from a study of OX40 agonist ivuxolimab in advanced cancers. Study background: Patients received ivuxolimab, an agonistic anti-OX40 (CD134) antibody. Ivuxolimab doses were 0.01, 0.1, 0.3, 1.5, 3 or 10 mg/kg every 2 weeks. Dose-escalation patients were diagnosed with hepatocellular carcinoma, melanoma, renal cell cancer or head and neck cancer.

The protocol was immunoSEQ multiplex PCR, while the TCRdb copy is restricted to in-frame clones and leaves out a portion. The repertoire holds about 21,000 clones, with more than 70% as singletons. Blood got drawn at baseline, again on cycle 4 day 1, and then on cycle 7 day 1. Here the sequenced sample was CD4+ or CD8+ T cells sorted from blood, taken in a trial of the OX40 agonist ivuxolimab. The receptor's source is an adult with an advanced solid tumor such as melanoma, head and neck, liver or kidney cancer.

This CDR3 is CASSELGLGSGANVLTF. CDR3 sequence (DNA): TGTGCCAGCAGTGAACTGGGACTAGGCTCTGGGGCCAACGTCCTGACTTTC. The chain links TRBV6-1 to TRBJ2-6; 8 bases agree with TRBD2. CDR3 length equals 17 residues. Looked up from germline, CDR1 is MNHNS and CDR2 is SASEGT. The V segment lost 2 bases and the J segment 0 bases; nucleotides outside the gene matches: 3.